This T cell receptor (beta chain) originates from a study of siplizumab effects on memory and regulatory T cells. Overall study results and limits: Proliferating Tregs taken from siplizumab cultures were not shown to have a confirmed suppressive function. Unstimulated subsets were the mapping target of only a minor fraction of alloreactive clones.

Trimming stripped 2 bases from V and 7 bases from J, with 9 bases between. Germline CDR1 is GTSNPN and CDR2 is SVGIG (reference sequence). This CDR3 region has 13 residues. A note on this clone: What it recognizes is unknown.

Cells from the mixed lymphocyte reaction underwent coculture for roughly six days at 37 degrees C. Responder PBMCs were stained with CFSE, stimulator PBMCs were tagged with Violet Dye, and the populations were combined 1:1. Sequencing used immunoSEQ multiplex PCR; TCRdb keeps in-frame clones, though not all of them. This table holds about 14,000 clones, about 47% found once. Material: CFSE-low (dividing) CD4+ T cells sorted from an allogeneic mixed lymphocyte reaction. The TCR was taken from a human donor in good health; the cells came from an allogeneic mixed lymphocyte reaction. The rearrangement joins TRBV30 to TRBJ1-6; D is perhaps TRBD1 (6 bases). The CDR3 region has the DNA TGTGCCTGGAGTCCGGACAGAAATTCACCCCTCCACTTT. It encodes CAWSPDRNSPLHF.